This entry is about one TCR beta chain. No antigen is known for it. TCRdb itself ran the 5' RACE reads through MiXCR, one entry per CDR3 protein. Among hundreds of thousands of distinct CDR3 sequences listed, 6.1% were seen once. The entry originates in a study of identical twins. General observations from the study: Interpretation of the results relied on cross-sectional statistical analysis and not on following the same donors. In monozygotic twins, models underestimated the sharing of out-of-frame TCR alpha. Researchers caution that invariant MAIT and iNKT cells could partly confound zero-insertion analyses.

There are 16 residues in the CDR3. From germline, CDR1 is SEHNR and CDR2 FQNEAQ (reference sequence). Trimming removed 1 base from V and 3 bases from J; junction bases left unmatched: 6. The specimen sequenced was naive T cells sorted from blood. V is TRBV7-9 and J is TRBJ2-5, with 9 bases matching TRBD2. The receptor comes from a man aged 18 to 30 in good health. CDR3 nucleotide sequence: TGTGCCAGCAGCTTAGTGACGACTAGCGGTGAAGAGACCCAGTACTTC. It yields the protein CASSLVTTSGEETQYF.